Listed here are 29 T cell receptor beta chains from one sample, sequenced in a study of blood T cell repertoires in COVID-19. Produced via immunoSEQ multiplex PCR; TCRdb's table is partial and in-frame only. The sample consists of about 120,000 clones, 65% to 90% of them appearing once. The sequenced sample was peripheral blood. Source of these receptors: a man aged 80 or over with acute or convalescent COVID-19.

About this clone itself: One junction end does not reproduce the germline sequence, and a read error may be involved. This chain joins TRBV7-7 and TRBJ2-3, with D tentatively TRBD2 (5 bases). The CDR3 contains 14 residues. In germline, CDR1 is SSHAT, CDR2 FNYEAQ (reference sequence). For the CDR3, the DNA is TGTGCTAGCAGCCCCCGCGAGGCGGGAGATACGCAGTATTTT. It is translated as CASSPREAGDTQYF.

The V gene is TRBV19, the J gene TRBJ1-5, with D unclear. Trimming cost V 3 bases and J 1 base, with 10 bases left between them. From germline, CDR1 is LNHDA and CDR2 SQIVND (reference sequence). The CDR3 contains 15 residues. The chain's CDR3 is CASSIAGGSNQPQHF. Written as DNA, the CDR3 is TGTGCCAGTAGTATCGCAGGCGGGAGCAATCAGCCCCAGCATTTT.

This chain links TRBV30 with TRBJ1-1; D is possibly TRBD1 (6 bases). The CDR3 sequence is 14 residues long. The V end lost 3 bases, the J end lost 5 bases, and 16 bases lay between the germline ends. CDR1 GTSNPN and CDR2 SVGIG come from the germline V gene (reference sequence). CDR3 in DNA: TGTGCCTGGAGCGGAGGCGGGGGGCCTACTGAAGCTTTCTTT. It yields the protein CAWSGGGGPTEAFF.

This sequence joins TRBV7-2 and TRBJ1-1; possibly TRBD1 for D (5 bases). The CDR3 has 15 amino acids. Trimming cost V 0 bases and J 3 bases, with 11 bases left between them. The germline V gene has CDR1 SGHTA and CDR2 FQGNSA. CDR3 nucleotides: TGTGCCAGCAGCTTAGCGCGCGGGGGTCACACTGAAGCTTTCTTT. It is translated as CASSLARGGHTEAFF.

The chain combines TRBV7-3 with TRBJ2-3; 13 nucleotides agree with TRBD2. The germline V gene encodes CDR1 SGHTA and CDR2 FQGTGA. Trimming took 4 bases from V and 4 from J; bases not matched to a gene: 8. This CDR3 spans 17 amino acids. For the CDR3, the DNA is TGTGCCAGCAGCTCCTGGACTAGCGGGGGCGCATCAGATACGCAGTATTTT. This codes for CASSSWTSGGASDTQYF.

The chain uses TRBV2 and TRBJ1-5; weak D call: TRBD1 (6 bases). CDR1 and CDR2 from the germline V gene are SNHLY and FYNNEI. The V end was cut by 4 bases, the J end by 1 base, with 11 bases between. The CDR3 totals 15 residues. The CDR3 bases are TGTGCCAGCAGTGGGACAGCAACGAGCAATCAGCCCCAGCATTTT. This encodes CASSGTATSNQPQHF.

This chain links TRBV18 with TRBJ1-2; 7 bases align to TRBD1. The junction had 1 base not matched to a gene; V was cut back by 2 bases and J by 1 base. Germline V gene data show CDR1 as KGHSH and CDR2 as LQKENI. This CDR3 contains 14 residues. DNA of the CDR3: TGTGCCAGCTCACCAGGACAGGATAACTATGGCTACACCTTC. As protein: CASSPGQDNYGYTF.

In its sample, this clone was seen once. The chain uses TRBV6-1 and TRBJ1-3, with a tentative D call TRBD1 (6 bases). The V gene lost 1 base and the J gene lost 4 bases, with 11 bases spanning the gap. The germline CDR1 and CDR2 sequences are MNHNS and SASEGT. The CDR3 is 15 residues long. The DNA of the CDR3 is TGTGCCAGCAGTGAAGGGGGGCTCGGGGGAAACACCATATATTTT. It codes for CASSEGGLGGNTIYF.

There are a few counts of this clone. This chain joins TRBV28 and TRBJ2-7; 8 bases align to TRBD1. The V segment lost 2 bases and the J segment 3 bases; nucleotides outside the gene matches: 27. There are 22 residues in the CDR3. Germline values: CDR1 MDHEN, CDR2 SYDVKM. The CDR3 loop reads CASSLRVTLTGAILFTDYEQYF. The CDR3 DNA is TGTGCCAGCAGTTTAAGGGTAACTCTGACAGGGGCGATCTTATTTACTGACTACGAGCAGTACTTC.

The rearrangement uses TRBV5-4 and TRBJ1-2; 11 nucleotides line up with TRBD1. Germline CDR1 SGHNT, CDR2 YYREEE (reference sequence). The V and J ends lost 4 bases and 3 bases, in that order; junction bases with no gene match: 5. This CDR3 has 15 amino acids. CDR3 DNA sequence: TGTGCCAGCAGCCCAAGGACAGGGGGCGACTATGGCTACACCTTC. It specifies CASSPRTGGDYGYTF.

A remark on this clone: One end of the junction does not line up with germline, which may come from a read error. The CDR3 sequence is CASSPKGQVIIF. CDR3 coding DNA: TGTGCCAGCTCACCAAAGGGACAGGTCATTATCTTC. This chain connects TRBV18 to TRBJ1-2, with TRBD1 matching 8 bases. Looked up from germline, CDR1 is KGHSH and CDR2 is LQKENI. This CDR3 is 12 amino acids long.

The V call is TRBV9, the J call TRBJ2-7, with 11 positions matching TRBD1. Germline V gene lookup returns CDR1 SGDLS and CDR2 YYNGEE. The CDR3 has 14 residues. The junction had 2 bases not matched to a gene; V was cut back by 3 bases and J by 3 bases. The CDR3 region is CASSAGTGGYEQYF. CDR3 nucleotides: TGTGCCAGCAGCGCCGGGACAGGGGGCTACGAGCAGTACTTC. Looking up the rest from reference TRBV9 and TRBJ2-7 gives the full variable domain: DSGVTQTPKHLITATGQRVTLRCSPRSGDLSVYWYQQSLDQGLQFLIQYYNGEERAKGNILERFSAQQFPDLHSELNLSSLELGDSALYFCASSAGTGGYEQYFGPGTRLTVT.

This chain uses TRBV6-1 with TRBJ2-6, with TRBD1 as a possible D gene (6 bases). Trimming shortened V by 4 bases and J by 0 bases, and 13 bases separated the two germline ends. Germline CDR1 and CDR2: MNHNS and SASEGT. This CDR3 spans 17 amino acids. In DNA form, the CDR3 reads TGTGCCAGCAGTGGGTGGGGACAAAGCTCTGGGGCCAACGTCCTGACTTTC. It specifies CASSGWGQSSGANVLTF.

V usage is TRBV28 and J usage is TRBJ1-5; 11 bases agree with TRBD1. With 6 bases clipped from V and 4 bases from J, the junction kept 5 bases outside the gene matches. From germline, CDR1 is MDHEN and CDR2 SYDVKM. The CDR3 runs 15 residues. CDR3 sequence: CASSSGTGGNQPQHF. The CDR3 DNA reads TGTGCCAGCAGCAGCGGGACAGGGGGAAATCAGCCCCAGCATTTT.

V gene TRBV5-6 combines with J gene TRBJ1-1; 8 bases are shared with TRBD1. Germline V gene data show CDR1 as SGHDT and CDR2 as YYEEEE. The CDR3 spans 15 residues. With 1 base clipped from V and 1 base from J, the junction kept 3 bases outside the gene matches. The CDR3 DNA reads as TGTGCCAGCAGCTTGACAGGGGGGGAGAACACTGAAGCTTTCTTT. It is translated as CASSLTGGENTEAFF.

For the CDR3, the DNA is TGTGCCAGCAGTGGGGGACAAGCTCATGGCTACACCTTC. It specifies CASSGGQAHGYTF. The J gene is TRBJ1-2, the V gene TRBV25-1; D possibly corresponds to TRBD1 (6 bases). The CDR3 loop spans 13 amino acids. V lost 4 bases and J 6 bases, leaving 12 bases between the germline ends. Germline V gene lookup returns CDR1 MGHDK and CDR2 SYGVNS.

The V call is TRBV6-5, the J call TRBJ2-5; TRBD1 might be the D (6 bases). The CDR3 covers 12 residues. Trimming took off 6 bases at V and 5 bases at J, with 10 bases between the two ends. The V gene's germline CDR1 is MNHEY and CDR2 SVGAGI. The CDR3, as DNA: TGTGCCAGCAGGGACAGAGGGGAGACCCAGTACTTC. Protein product: CASRDRGETQYF.

This chain links TRBV24-1 with TRBJ1-2, with TRBD1 matching over 9 bases. The trim removed 4 bases at V and 2 bases at J, leaving 4 bases unmatched. Germline-derived CDR1 and CDR2 are KGHDR and SFDVKD. The length of the CDR3 is 15 residues. The CDR3 protein is CATSERTGGNYGYTF. The CDR3 DNA is TGTGCCACCAGTGAGAGAACAGGGGGCAACTATGGCTACACCTTC.

This chain uses TRBV29-1 with TRBJ2-1; 13 positions agree with TRBD2. The CDR3 extends over 15 amino acids. J gave up 4 bases and V 7 bases, and 7 bases lay outside the gene matches. Germline V gives CDR1 SQVTM, CDR2 ANQGSEA. The DNA for the CDR3 is TGCAGCGCCCAGACTAGCGGGAGGAGATACAATGAGCAGTTCTTC. Residues: CSAQTSGRRYNEQFF.

CDR3 bases: TGTGCCAGCAGTTACGGGACAGGGGGGTCTGGCTACACCTTC. It codes for CASSYGTGGSGYTF. The rearrangement links TRBV6-6 to TRBJ1-2; the match to TRBD1 covers 11 bases. The CDR3 covers 14 residues. Germline V lookup: CDR1 MNHNY, CDR2 SVGAGI (reference sequence). V was pared by 2 bases and J by 7 bases, with 3 bases of the junction left unmatched.

V and J are TRBV5-1 and TRBJ1-1, with a possible D match to TRBD1 (5 bases). V lost 4 bases and J 0 bases, leaving 10 bases between the germline ends. The CDR3 is 14 residues long. CDR1 is SGHRS and CDR2 is YFSETQ in the germline V gene. The DNA of the CDR3 is TGCGCCAGCAGCCTAGACAGACTGAACACTGAAGCTTTCTTT. This codes for CASSLDRLNTEAFF.

The sample holds a few counts of this clone. V is TRBV7-3 and J is TRBJ2-2; 7 bases match TRBD1. Germline assignment: CDR1 SGHTA and CDR2 FQGTGA. The CDR3 length is 16 residues. V lost 5 bases and J lost 0; bases outside the gene matches: 6. The CDR3 region has the DNA TGTGCCAGCAGCCTAGGGGGCCAGGCGAACACCGGGGAGCTGTTTTTT. Protein product: CASSLGGQANTGELFF.

This clone came up many times. V usage is TRBV19 and J usage is TRBJ1-2; TRBD1 matches 8 bases. Trimming at V came to 4 bases and at J to 6 bases, leaving 7 bases not matched to a gene. CDR1 is LNHDA, CDR2 SQIVND, per germline (reference sequence). The CDR3 contains 14 residues. This chain's CDR3 is CASSRGQGEDGYTF. CDR3 DNA sequence: TGTGCCAGTAGTAGAGGACAGGGTGAGGATGGCTACACCTTC.

The J gene is TRBJ1-2, the V gene TRBV10-3; no clear D gene. V was pared by 8 bases and J by 7 bases, with 11 bases between. Germline CDR1 is ENHRY and CDR2 is SYGVKD. The CDR3 runs 11 residues. The CDR3 protein is CAIAELGGYTF. The CDR3 DNA reads TGTGCCATCGCTGAACTAGGTGGCTACACCTTC.

This chain links TRBV24-1 with TRBJ1-1; TRBD1 agrees at 7 bases. CDR3 length: 12 residues. V was pared by 12 bases and J by 4 bases, with 7 bases of the junction left unmatched. CDR1 is KGHDR and CDR2 is SFDVKD in the germline V gene. CDR3 loop: CAPQGYGTEAFF. The CDR3, as DNA: TGTGCCCCACAGGGGTATGGCACTGAAGCTTTCTTT.

The chain joins TRBV19 to TRBJ2-1, with 9 bases that match TRBD1. With 5 bases clipped from V and 3 bases from J, the junction kept 5 bases outside the gene matches. The germline gives CDR1 LNHDA, CDR2 SQIVND (reference sequence). This CDR3 has 15 residues. The CDR3 DNA reads TGTGCCAGTAGTCGTACGACAGGGGGCTACAATGAGCAGTTCTTC. Its protein product is CASSRTTGGYNEQFF.

The V and J genes are TRBV11-2 and TRBJ2-7, with 10 bases that match TRBD1. The trim removed 7 bases at V and 5 bases at J, leaving 11 bases unmatched. This CDR3 is built from 15 residues. Per the germline V gene, CDR1 is SGHAT and CDR2 is FQNNGV. The CDR3 loop reads CASTPGTGAPHEQYF. CDR3 nucleotides: TGTGCCAGCACCCCGGGGACAGGGGCCCCCCACGAGCAGTACTTC.

The chain uses TRBV5-3 and TRBJ2-7, with D possibly TRBD2 on 6 matching bases. TRBV5-3 is treated as an ORF (open reading frame) with a function not yet certain. The CDR3 has 17 amino acids. Trimming took 6 bases from V and 4 from J, leaving 26 bases between them. The CDR3 DNA follows: TGTGCCAGAACCTCGCGCGGGATAGAGTTCCAGGGATACGAGCAGTACTTC. The encoded protein is CARTSRGIEFQGYEQYF.

This chain links TRBV10-2 with TRBJ2-5; 8 nucleotides align to TRBD1. The V gene end was trimmed by 3 bases and the J gene end by 5 bases; junction bases not matched to a gene: 5. From germline, CDR1 is WSHSY and CDR2 SAAADI. The CDR3 length is 14 residues. This chain's CDR3 is CASSESGGAETQYF. The CDR3 DNA follows: TGCGCCAGCAGTGAATCAGGGGGCGCGGAGACCCAGTACTTC.